A selection of T cell receptor beta chains follows, all from one sample in a study of naive and memory T cell subsets. MiXCR, run by TCRdb on the UMI-ligation and nested PCR reads, gives a single entry per CDR3 protein. The sample consists of about 150,000 distinct CDR3 sequences, roughly 20% of them appearing once. The sequenced sample consisted of naive CD4+ T cells from blood. These receptors all stem from a human donor in good health. The CDR3 runs from the conserved cysteine through the conserved F or W. D genes are given only for firm matches. Clone size, where shown, is once, few, many, or a class for clones that have expanded.

TRBV27	TRBD2	.	TRBJ2-7	16	TGTGCCAGCAGTTTAGCCTGGGCGGGAGGGCTGTACGAGCAGTACTTC	CASSLAWAGGLYEQYF
TRBV12-3/TRBV12-4	.	few	TRBJ1-4	18	TGTGCCAGCGTCAAGGGGACATCGGGACTCGCAACTAATGAAAAACTGTTTTTT	CASVKGTSGLATNEKLFF
TRBV12-3/TRBV12-4	.	.	TRBJ2-2	15	TGTGCCAGCAGGTACAGGGGAGGCGTTACCGGGGAGCTGTTTTTT	CASRYRGGVTGELFF
TRBV20-1	.	few	TRBJ1-2	9	TGCAGTGGGGGTAGGGGCTACACCTTC	CSGGRGYTF
TRBV7-2	.	.	TRBJ1-5	15	TGTGCCAGCAGCTTAGTTAGACATAGCAATCAGCCCCAGCATTTT	CASSLVRHSNQPQHF
TRBV11-3	.	.	TRBJ2-7	13	TGTGCCAGCAGCTCGACCGATCCCTACGAGCAGTACTTC	CASSSTDPYEQYF
TRBV7-9	.	.	TRBJ2-2	14	TGTGCCAGCAGCTTTGGACGGAACACCGGGGAGCTGTTTTTT	CASSFGRNTGELFF
TRBV11-2	TRBD1	.	TRBJ2-1	16	TGTGCCAGCAGCTCAAGGGGACAGGGGGCCGCTAATGAGCAGTTCTTC	CASSSRGQGAANEQFF
TRBV6-2/TRBV6-3	.	.	TRBJ1-1	15	TGTGCCAGCAGTTATAAGGTGGTCAGTCCCCCTGAAGCTTTCTTT	CASSYKVVSPPEAFF
TRBV12-3/TRBV12-4	TRBD2	few	TRBJ2-6	16	TGTGCCAGCAGTCTCTGGGGAGGGGCTGGGGCCAACGTCCTGACTTTC	CASSLWGGAGANVLTF
TRBV30	.	few	TRBJ2-1	13	TGTGCCTGGAGTGCGGGTAGCGTCAATGAGCAGTTCTTC	CAWSAGSVNEQFF
TRBV5-6	.	.	TRBJ2-1	14	TGTGCCAGCAGCTTGGCCGGAGCAATCCATGAGCAGTTCTTC	CASSLAGAIHEQFF
TRBV5-1	.	.	TRBJ1-6	16	TGCGCCAGCAGCCGAACATACGGGCAGACTAATTCACCCCTCCACTTT	CASSRTYGQTNSPLHF
TRBV18	.	many	TRBJ2-7	14	TGTGCCAGCTCTCAGGAAACTGTCTCCTACGAGCAGTACTTC	CASSQETVSYEQYF
TRBV29-1	.	few	TRBJ2-3	15	TGCAGCGCCAATCCGGGATCTATTAGCACAGATACGCAGTATTTT	CSANPGSISTDTQYF